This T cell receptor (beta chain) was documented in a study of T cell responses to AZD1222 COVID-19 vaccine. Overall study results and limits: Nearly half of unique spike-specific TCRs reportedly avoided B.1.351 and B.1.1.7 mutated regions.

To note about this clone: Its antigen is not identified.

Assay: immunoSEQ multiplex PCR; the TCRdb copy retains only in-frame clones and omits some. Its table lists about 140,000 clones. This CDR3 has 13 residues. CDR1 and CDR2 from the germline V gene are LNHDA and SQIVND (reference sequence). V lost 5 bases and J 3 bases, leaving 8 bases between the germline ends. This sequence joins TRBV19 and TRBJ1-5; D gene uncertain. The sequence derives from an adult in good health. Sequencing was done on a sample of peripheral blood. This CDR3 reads CASSSGHNQPQHF. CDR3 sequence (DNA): TGTGCCAGTAGTTCGGGTCACAATCAGCCCCAGCATTTT.